These T cell receptor beta chains were read from a single sample in a study of OX40 agonist ivuxolimab in advanced cancers. The data were produced by immunoSEQ multiplex PCR, yet TCRdb's version contains in-frame clones alone and is incomplete. The sample lists 12,000 or so clones; more than 70% were seen once. Sequenced here: CD4+ or CD8+ T cells sorted from blood, sampled in a trial of the OX40 agonist ivuxolimab. The receptor set was obtained from an adult with an advanced solid tumor such as melanoma, head and neck, liver or kidney cancer. CDR3s include the opening cysteine and the closing phenylalanine or tryptophan. The order of the fields is CDR3 length, clone size, D gene, J gene, V gene, CDR3 protein, CDR3 DNA. The D gene is left open where the match is weak. Clone size appears in some rows only: once, few, many, or a class for an expanded clone.

19	NA	NA	TRBJ1-2	TRBV1	CTSSQPWARGDYYHYGYTF	TGCACCAGCAGCCAACCGTGGGCCAGGGGAGATTATTATCACTATGGCTACACCTTC
15	NA	NA	TRBJ2-7	TRBV5-1	CASSLEAGGFYEQYF	TGCGCCAGCAGCTTGGAAGCAGGGGGGTTCTACGAGCAGTACTTC
16	NA	NA	TRBJ2-5	TRBV10-3	CAISDSGQSGRETQYF	TGTGCCATCAGTGACTCGGGACAGTCCGGGAGGGAGACCCAGTACTTC
15	NA	NA	TRBJ2-1	TRBV30	CAWSQGGSSYNEQFF	TGTGCCTGGAGTCAGGGTGGGAGCTCCTACAATGAGCAGTTCTTC
12	NA	TRBD1	TRBJ2-4	TRBV5-6	CATSTGSNIQYF	TGTGCCACCTCGACAGGGTCAAACATTCAGTACTTC
16	NA	NA	TRBJ1-5	TRBV28	CASSLLGNTINQPQHF	TGTGCCAGCAGTTTACTAGGGAACACCATCAATCAGCCCCAGCATTTT
14	few	NA	TRBJ1-5	TRBV28	CASSSQGEGQPQHF	TGTGCCAGCAGTTCCCAAGGTGAGGGACAGCCCCAGCATTTT
18	NA	TRBD1	TRBJ2-3	TRBV15	CATSAQGRTGTSTDTQYF	TGTGCCACCAGCGCCCAGGGGAGGACAGGGACTAGCACAGATACGCAGTATTTT
15	NA	NA	TRBJ1-4	TRBV27	CASSGPGVLREKLFF	TGTGCCAGCAGTGGCCCAGGGGTCTTAAGGGAAAAACTGTTTTTT
13	NA	NA	TRBJ1-1	TRBV2	CASSEWGNTEAFF	TGTGCCAGCAGTGAATGGGGGAACACTGAAGCTTTCTTT
16	NA	TRBD2	TRBJ2-3	TRBV2	CASSEQRLASADTQYF	TGTGCCAGCAGTGAACAGCGACTAGCGAGTGCAGATACGCAGTATTTT
15	NA	NA	TRBJ1-4	TRBV9	CASSVVGGANEKLFF	TGTGCCAGCAGCGTAGTCGGGGGGGCTAATGAAAAACTGTTTTTT
15	once	TRBD1	TRBJ2-7	TRBV5-1	CASSLQGASSYEQYF	TGCGCCAGCAGCTTGCAGGGGGCCAGCTCCTACGAGCAGTACTTC
13	NA	TRBD1	TRBJ2-7	TRBV2	CASRPGTVYEQYF	TGTGCCAGCAGACCCGGGACAGTCTACGAGCAGTACTTC
15	NA	TRBD1	TRBJ1-1	TRBV30	CAWTTGTGGFTEAFF	TGTGCCTGGACCACTGGGACAGGGGGCTTCACTGAAGCTTTCTTT
14	NA	NA	TRBJ1-5	TRBV7-8	CASSFGGARQPQHF	TGTGCCAGCAGCTTCGGGGGGGCGCGGCAGCCCCAGCATTTT
16	NA	TRBD2	TRBJ2-1	TRBV19	CASSIDPGLAGGEQFF	TGTGCCAGTAGTATAGATCCCGGACTAGCGGGAGGTGAGCAGTTCTTC
11	NA	NA	TRBJ2-5	TRBV30	CAWKQEETQYF	TGTGCCTGGAAACAGGAAGAGACCCAGTACTTC
13	NA	NA	TRBJ1-1	TRBV10-3	CAISVDIATEAFF	TGTGCCATCAGTGTGGACATTGCAACTGAAGCTTTCTTT
14	NA	NA	TRBJ1-6	TRBV6-1	CASSENRANSPLHF	TGTGCCAGCAGTGAAAACAGAGCGAATTCACCCCTCCACTTT
15	NA	NA	TRBJ2-7	TRBV27	CASTWVRDIDYEQYF	TGTGCCAGCACCTGGGTGAGGGACATAGACTACGAGCAGTACTTC
12	NA	NA	TRBJ2-7	TRBV27	CASSLTGYEQYF	TGTGCCAGCAGTTTAACGGGGTACGAGCAGTACTTC
13	NA	NA	TRBJ2-7	TRBV7-9	CASSLGTSNEQYF	TGTGCCAGCAGCCTTGGGACATCCAACGAGCAGTACTTC